This is a list of T cell receptor beta chains from one sample in a study of blood T cell repertoires in COVID-19. This table comes from immunoSEQ multiplex PCR, and its TCRdb copy is limited to in-frame clones, with some not included. The table lists about 190,000 clones, 70% to 85% of them singletons. The sequenced sample consisted of peripheral blood. These receptors were obtained from a woman between 45 and 60 years old with acute or convalescent COVID-19. The CDR3 runs from the conserved cysteine through the conserved F or W. D genes are given only for firm matches. Not all rows give a size; the values are once, few, many and, for expanded clones, a class.

v_call	d_call	j_call	clone_size	cdr3_aa	cdr3_nt
TRBV6-6	-	TRBJ1-4	-	CASSYSGLNNEKLFF	TGTGCCAGCAGTTACTCGGGACTTAATAATGAAAAACTGTTTTTT
TRBV6-5	TRBD1	TRBJ1-5	-	CASSSTGGASQPQHF	TGTGCCAGCAGTTCCACAGGGGGCGCGTCCCAGCCCCAGCATTTT
TRBV7-2	TRBD1	TRBJ1-3	once	CASSGQGGNTIYF	TGTGCCAGCAGCGGACAGGGCGGAAACACCATATATTTT
TRBV11-2	-	TRBJ1-5	-	CASSLGPERGNQPQHF	TGTGCCAGCAGCTTAGGTCCCGAGAGGGGCAATCAGCCCCAGCATTTT
TRBV28	TRBD1	TRBJ2-7	-	CASSSPGQGAHQGGSYEQYF	TGTGCCAGCAGTTCCCCCGGACAGGGGGCTCATCAGGGGGGCTCCTACGAGCAGTACTTC
TRBV21-1	-	TRBJ1-2	-	CASSSGGMGYSLPGYGYTF	TGTGCCAGCAGCTCCGGGGGGATGGGATATAGCCTCCCGGGCTATGGCTACACCTTC
TRBV6-1	-	TRBJ1-4	-	CASSDVGAINEKLFF	TGTGCCAGCAGTGATGTCGGTGCCATAAATGAAAAACTGTTTTTT
TRBV11-2	-	TRBJ1-3	-	CASSLVRGSTIYF	TGTGCCAGCAGCTTAGTGCGGGGGAGCACCATATATTTT
TRBV7-8	TRBD1	TRBJ2-5	-	CASSPRQGMNQETQYF	TGTGCCAGCAGCCCCCGACAGGGGATGAACCAAGAGACCCAGTACTTC
TRBV24-1	-	TRBJ1-2	-	CATSDFPGDGYTF	TGTGCCACCAGTGATTTTCCAGGGGATGGCTACACCTTC
TRBV5-5	-	TRBJ1-2	-	CASSLADTRVFNYGYTF	TGTGCCAGCAGCTTGGCCGATACTCGCGTTTTTAACTATGGCTACACCTTC
TRBV7-6	-	TRBJ2-6	-	CASSPQGAGANVLTF	TGTGCCAGCAGTCCACAGGGTGCTGGGGCCAACGTCCTGACTTTC
TRBV24-1	-	TRBJ2-3	-	CATKDSRAADTQYF	TGTGCCACAAAGGACAGCCGGGCCGCAGATACGCAGTATTTT
TRBV28	-	TRBJ2-6	-	CASSLSLTGANVLTF	TGTGCCAGCAGTTTGAGTTTGACTGGGGCCAACGTCCTGACTTTC
TRBV20-1	-	TRBJ2-7	-	CSAPLGYEQYF	TGCAGTGCCCCTCTAGGATACGAGCAGTACTTC
TRBV6-6	-	TRBJ1-1	few	CASSRFAGAQGKNMNTEAFF	TGTGCCAGCAGCCGATTTGCCGGAGCCCAGGGGAAGAACATGAACACTGAAGCTTTCTTT
TRBV18	TRBD2	TRBJ2-1	-	CASSPPAAGGRNEQFF	TGTGCCAGCTCACCACCCGCAGCGGGAGGGCGGAATGAGCAGTTCTTC
TRBV6-5	TRBD2	TRBJ2-3	-	CASSRGRERSDTQYF	TGTGCCAGCAGTCGCGGGAGGGAGAGGTCAGATACGCAGTATTTT
TRBV5-1	-	TRBJ2-5	once	CASSPGLLPPETQYF	TGCGCCAGCAGTCCAGGGTTATTACCCCCAGAGACCCAGTACTTC
TRBV18	TRBD1	TRBJ1-1	-	CASSPPMTGVMNTEAFF	TGTGCCAGCTCACCACCGATGACAGGGGTCATGAACACTGAAGCTTTCTTT
TRBV12-5	TRBD1	TRBJ2-7	-	CASGLAGTGVHEQYF	TGTGCTAGTGGTTTGGCCGGGACAGGGGTCCACGAGCAGTACTTC
TRBV13	TRBD2	TRBJ2-1	-	CASSVSGAYNEQFF	TGTGCCAGCAGTGTTAGCGGGGCCTACAATGAGCAGTTCTTC
TRBV6-5	-	TRBJ1-2	once	CASSYSGGVNYGYTF	TGTGCCAGCAGTTACTCGGGAGGGGTAAACTATGGCTACACCTTC
TRBV10-3	-	TRBJ2-2	few	CAITSHANTGELFF	TGTGCCATCACTTCACACGCGAACACCGGGGAGCTGTTTTTT
TRBV5-4	-	TRBJ2-1	-	CASSFPGVSSEQFF	TGTGCCAGCAGCTTTCCGGGAGTATCGAGTGAGCAGTTCTTC
TRBV28	TRBD1	TRBJ1-2	-	CASSFTGTGSYGYTF	TGTGCCAGCAGTTTCACCGGGACAGGGTCCTATGGCTACACCTTC
TRBV11-2	TRBD1	TRBJ2-1	-	CASSSDRGNYNEQFF	TGTGCCAGCAGCTCGGACAGGGGGAACTACAATGAGCAGTTCTTC
TRBV19	-	TRBJ2-5	-	CASSRGGGRETQYF	TGTGCCAGTAGCCGCGGGGGCGGGAGAGAGACCCAGTACTTC
TRBV11-2	TRBD2	TRBJ2-2	-	CASSYVAGGANTGELFF	TGTGCCAGCAGCTACGTCGCGGGGGGGGCAAACACCGGGGAGCTGTTTTTT
TRBV4-2	TRBD1	TRBJ1-1	-	CASSQGLRRNTGDEMNTEAFF	TGTGCCAGCAGCCAGGGGCTAAGACGAAACACAGGGGACGAGATGAACACTGAAGCTTTCTTT
TRBV19	-	TRBJ1-5	-	CASSISGHVDQPQHF	TGTGCCAGTAGTATTTCGGGACACGTGGATCAGCCCCAGCATTTT
TRBV9	-	TRBJ2-1	-	CASSDVSGPGEQFF	TGTGCCAGCAGCGATGTTAGCGGTCCGGGTGAGCAGTTCTTC
TRBV4-1	-	TRBJ2-2	-	CASSRGWNTGELFF	TGCGCCAGCAGCAGGGGTTGGAACACCGGGGAGCTGTTTTTT
TRBV18	-	TRBJ2-7	-	CASSPPTAYEQYF	TGTGCCAGCTCACCACCCACAGCCTACGAGCAGTACTTC
TRBV5-6	-	TRBJ1-2	-	CASSREDNYGYTF	TGTGCCAGCAGCCGGGAGGATAACTATGGCTACACCTTC
TRBV11-2	-	TRBJ2-7	-	CASSPQLASTYEQYF	TGTGCCAGCAGCCCCCAGCTAGCGTCGACCTACGAGCAGTACTTC
TRBV9	-	TRBJ2-3	-	CASSARISSTDTQYF	TGTGCCAGCAGCGCCAGGATTTCTAGCACAGATACGCAGTATTTT
TRBV6-4	-	TRBJ1-6	-	CASSVGDKTVSPLHF	TGTGCCAGCAGTGTAGGGGACAAGACGGTTTCACCCCTCCACTTT
TRBV3-1/TRBV3-2	TRBD2	TRBJ2-2	-	CASSHGGRNTGELFF	TGTGCCAGCAGCCACGGCGGGAGGAACACCGGGGAGCTGTTTTTT
TRBV6-6	TRBD1	TRBJ2-3	once	CASSYGQASTDTQYF	TGTGCCAGCAGTTATGGACAGGCTAGCACAGATACGCAGTATTTT
TRBV30	-	TRBJ2-2	-	CAWSIKRTINTGELFF	TGTGCCTGGAGTATAAAGCGGACTATCAACACCGGGGAGCTGTTTTTT
TRBV6-5	-	TRBJ1-6	few	CASSSSRRDSPLHF	-
TRBV28	-	TRBJ1-3	-	CASSAPGGDTIYF	TGTGCCAGCAGTGCCCCGGGAGGAGACACCATATATTTT
TRBV14	-	TRBJ1-1	-	CASSYEWGRTNTEAFF	TGTGCCAGCAGCTACGAATGGGGCCGGACGAACACTGAAGCTTTCTTT
TRBV19	TRBD1	TRBJ1-5	few	CASGTGINQPQHF	TGTGCCAGTGGGACAGGGATCAATCAGCCCCAGCATTTT
TRBV5-1	-	TRBJ1-2	-	CASSQDTSGGYTF	TGCGCCAGCAGCCAGGACACTTCTGGGGGCTACACCTTC
TRBV12-5	TRBD1	TRBJ2-7	-	CASAPPGTDFYEQYF	TGTGCTAGTGCCCCCCCCGGGACAGATTTTTACGAGCAGTACTTC
TRBV24-1	-	TRBJ2-7	-	CATSDQSSEQYF	TGTGCCACCAGTGATCAGTCTAGCGAGCAGTACTTC
TRBV19	TRBD1	TRBJ2-1	-	CASSTLGQGPKQFF	TGTGCCAGTAGTACTTTAGGACAGGGGCCGAAGCAGTTCTTC
TRBV2	TRBD2	TRBJ2-2	many	CASSGTLAGVIGGELFF	TGTGCCAGCAGTGGTACACTAGCGGGAGTTATCGGCGGGGAGCTGTTTTTT
TRBV11-2	TRBD1	TRBJ1-2	-	CASSFSRGNYGYTF	TGTGCCAGCAGCTTCTCCAGGGGGAACTATGGCTACACCTTC
TRBV30	TRBD2	TRBJ2-1	-	CAWSPGSGVYNEQFF	TGTGCCTGGAGTCCGGGTAGCGGGGTCTACAATGAGCAGTTCTTC
TRBV19	TRBD1	TRBJ1-1	-	CASSMRKGAMNTEAFF	TGTGCCAGTAGTATGAGGAAGGGGGCTATGAACACTGAAGCTTTCTTT